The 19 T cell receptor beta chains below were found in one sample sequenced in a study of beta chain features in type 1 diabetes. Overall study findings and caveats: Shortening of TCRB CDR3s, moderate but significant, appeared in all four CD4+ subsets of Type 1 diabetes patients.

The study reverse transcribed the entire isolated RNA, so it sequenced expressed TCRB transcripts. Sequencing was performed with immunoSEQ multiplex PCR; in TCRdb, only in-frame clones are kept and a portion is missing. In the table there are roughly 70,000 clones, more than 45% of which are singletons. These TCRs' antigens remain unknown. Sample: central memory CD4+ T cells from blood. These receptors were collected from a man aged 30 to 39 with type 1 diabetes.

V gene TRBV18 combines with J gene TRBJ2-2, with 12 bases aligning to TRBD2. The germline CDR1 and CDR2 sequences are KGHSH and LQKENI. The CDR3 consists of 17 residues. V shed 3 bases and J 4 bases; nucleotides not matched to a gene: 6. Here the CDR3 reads CASSPLLAGGPTGELFF. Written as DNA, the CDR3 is TGTGCCAGCTCACCCCTCCTAGCGGGGGGGCCCACCGGGGAGCTGTTTTTT.

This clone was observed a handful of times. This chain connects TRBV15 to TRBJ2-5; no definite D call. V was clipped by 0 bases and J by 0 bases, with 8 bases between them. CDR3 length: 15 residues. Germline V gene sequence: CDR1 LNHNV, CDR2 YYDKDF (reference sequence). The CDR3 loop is CATSRDRSDQETQYF. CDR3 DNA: TGTGCCACCAGCAGAGATAGAAGCGACCAAGAGACCCAGTACTTC.

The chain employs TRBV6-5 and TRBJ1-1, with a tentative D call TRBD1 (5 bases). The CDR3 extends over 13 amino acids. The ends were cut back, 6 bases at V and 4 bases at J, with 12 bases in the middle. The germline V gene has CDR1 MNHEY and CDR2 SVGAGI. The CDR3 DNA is TGTGCCAGCAGGAACAGCGGGGGCACTGAAGCTTTCTTT. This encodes CASRNSGGTEAFF.

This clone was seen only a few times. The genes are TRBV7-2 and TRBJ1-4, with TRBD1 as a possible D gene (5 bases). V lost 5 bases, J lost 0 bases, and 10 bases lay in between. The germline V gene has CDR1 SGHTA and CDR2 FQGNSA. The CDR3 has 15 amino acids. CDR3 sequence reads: CASSPRQSTNEKLFF. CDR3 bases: TGTGCCAGCAGCCCCAGACAGTCAACTAATGAAAAACTGTTTTTT.

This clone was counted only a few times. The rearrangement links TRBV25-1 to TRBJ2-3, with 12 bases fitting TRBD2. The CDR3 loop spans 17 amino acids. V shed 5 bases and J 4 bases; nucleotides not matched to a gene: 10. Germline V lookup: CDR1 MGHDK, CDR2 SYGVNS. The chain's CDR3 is CASSIGGTSGRADTQYF. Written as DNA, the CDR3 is TGTGCCAGCAGTATTGGAGGGACTAGCGGGCGGGCAGATACGCAGTATTTT.

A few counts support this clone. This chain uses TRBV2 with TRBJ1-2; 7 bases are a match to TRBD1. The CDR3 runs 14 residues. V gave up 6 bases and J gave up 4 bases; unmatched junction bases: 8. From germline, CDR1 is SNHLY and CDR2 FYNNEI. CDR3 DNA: TGTGCCAGCAGGGAGAGGGGGCTCGTCTATGGCTACACCTTC. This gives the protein CASRERGLVYGYTF.

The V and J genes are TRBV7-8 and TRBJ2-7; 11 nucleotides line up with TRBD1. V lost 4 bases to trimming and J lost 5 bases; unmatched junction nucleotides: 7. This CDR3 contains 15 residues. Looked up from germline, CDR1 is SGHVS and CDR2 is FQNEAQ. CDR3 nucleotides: TGTGCCAGCAGCTACCGGGACAGGGGGTTCGACGAGCAGTACTTC. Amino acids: CASSYRDRGFDEQYF.

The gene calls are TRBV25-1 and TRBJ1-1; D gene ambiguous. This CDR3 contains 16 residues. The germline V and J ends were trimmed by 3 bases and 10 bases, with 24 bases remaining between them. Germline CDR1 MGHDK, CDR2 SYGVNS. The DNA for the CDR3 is TGTGCCAGCAGTGACGGGGAGGTGGGTTGGTGGGTCGGAGCTTTCTTT. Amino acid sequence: CASSDGEVGWWVGAFF.

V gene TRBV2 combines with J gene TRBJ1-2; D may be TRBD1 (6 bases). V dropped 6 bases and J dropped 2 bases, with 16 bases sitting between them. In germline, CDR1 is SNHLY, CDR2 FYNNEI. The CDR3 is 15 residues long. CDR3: CASSGGGAQNYGYTF. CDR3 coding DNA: TGTGCCAGCAGCGGTGGGGGGGCGCAAAACTATGGCTACACCTTC.

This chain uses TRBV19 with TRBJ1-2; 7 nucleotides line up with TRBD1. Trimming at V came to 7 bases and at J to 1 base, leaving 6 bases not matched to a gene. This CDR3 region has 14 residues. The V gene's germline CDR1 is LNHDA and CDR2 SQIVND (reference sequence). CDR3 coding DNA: TGTGCCAGTACGTTGGGACAGTTTAACTATGGCTACACCTTC. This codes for CASTLGQFNYGYTF.

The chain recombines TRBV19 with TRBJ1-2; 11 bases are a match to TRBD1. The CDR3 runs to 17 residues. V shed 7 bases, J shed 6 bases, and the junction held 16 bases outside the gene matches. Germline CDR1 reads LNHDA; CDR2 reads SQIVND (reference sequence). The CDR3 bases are TGTGCCAGTACCGTGCACCGGGACAGGGGGTCTCAGAATGGCTACACCTTC. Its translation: CASTVHRDRGSQNGYTF.

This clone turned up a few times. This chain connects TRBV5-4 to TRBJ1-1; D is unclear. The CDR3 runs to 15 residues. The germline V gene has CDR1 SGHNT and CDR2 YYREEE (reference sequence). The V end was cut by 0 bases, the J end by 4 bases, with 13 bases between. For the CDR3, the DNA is TGTGCCAGCAGCTTGGAACCGACACGGGGCACTGAAGCTTTCTTT. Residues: CASSLEPTRGTEAFF.

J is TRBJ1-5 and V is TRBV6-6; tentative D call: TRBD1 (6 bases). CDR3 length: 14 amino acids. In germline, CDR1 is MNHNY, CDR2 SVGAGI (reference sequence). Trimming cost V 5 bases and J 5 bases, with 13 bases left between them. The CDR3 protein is CASSPQGRDQPQHF. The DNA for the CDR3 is TGTGCCAGCAGTCCCCAGGGGCGGGATCAGCCCCAGCATTTT.

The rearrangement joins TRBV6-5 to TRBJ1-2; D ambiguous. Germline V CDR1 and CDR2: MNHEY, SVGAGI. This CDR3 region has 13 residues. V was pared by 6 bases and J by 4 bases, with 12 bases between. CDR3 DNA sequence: TGTGCCAGCAGCCCCGTGGGCTTCTATGGCTACACCTTC. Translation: CASSPVGFYGYTF.

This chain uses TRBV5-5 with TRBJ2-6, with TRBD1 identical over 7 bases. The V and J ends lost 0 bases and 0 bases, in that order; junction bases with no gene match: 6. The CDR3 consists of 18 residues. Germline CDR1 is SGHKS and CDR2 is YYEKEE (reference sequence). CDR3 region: CASSLDRGLLSGANVLTF. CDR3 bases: TGTGCCAGCAGCTTGGACAGGGGCCTCCTCTCTGGGGCCAACGTCCTGACTTTC.

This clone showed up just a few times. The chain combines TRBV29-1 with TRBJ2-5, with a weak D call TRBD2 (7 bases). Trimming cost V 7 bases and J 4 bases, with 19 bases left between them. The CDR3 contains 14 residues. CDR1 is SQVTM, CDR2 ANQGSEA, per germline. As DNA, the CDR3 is TGCAGCGGACGCTGGCGGGGGCAAGCAGAGACCCAGTACTTC. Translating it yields CSGRWRGQAETQYF.

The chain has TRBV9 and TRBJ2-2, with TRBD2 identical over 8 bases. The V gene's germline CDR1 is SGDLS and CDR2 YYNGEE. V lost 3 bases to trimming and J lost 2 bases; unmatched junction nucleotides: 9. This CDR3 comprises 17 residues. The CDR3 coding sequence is TGTGCCAGCAGCGCCGGACGGGGGGGACGAAACACCGGGGAGCTGTTTTTT. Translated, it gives CASSAGRGGRNTGELFF.

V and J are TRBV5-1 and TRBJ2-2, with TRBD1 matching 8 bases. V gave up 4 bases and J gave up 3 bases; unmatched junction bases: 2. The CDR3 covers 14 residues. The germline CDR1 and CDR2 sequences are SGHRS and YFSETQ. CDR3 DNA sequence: TGCGCCAGCAGCGAACAGGGGGACACCGGGGAGCTGTTTTTT. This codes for CASSEQGDTGELFF.

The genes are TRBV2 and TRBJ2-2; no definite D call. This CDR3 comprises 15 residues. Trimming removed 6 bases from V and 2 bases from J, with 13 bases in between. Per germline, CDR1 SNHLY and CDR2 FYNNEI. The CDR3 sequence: CASSEMRLNTGELFF. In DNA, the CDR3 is TGTGCCAGCAGCGAAATGAGACTCAACACCGGGGAGCTGTTTTTT.